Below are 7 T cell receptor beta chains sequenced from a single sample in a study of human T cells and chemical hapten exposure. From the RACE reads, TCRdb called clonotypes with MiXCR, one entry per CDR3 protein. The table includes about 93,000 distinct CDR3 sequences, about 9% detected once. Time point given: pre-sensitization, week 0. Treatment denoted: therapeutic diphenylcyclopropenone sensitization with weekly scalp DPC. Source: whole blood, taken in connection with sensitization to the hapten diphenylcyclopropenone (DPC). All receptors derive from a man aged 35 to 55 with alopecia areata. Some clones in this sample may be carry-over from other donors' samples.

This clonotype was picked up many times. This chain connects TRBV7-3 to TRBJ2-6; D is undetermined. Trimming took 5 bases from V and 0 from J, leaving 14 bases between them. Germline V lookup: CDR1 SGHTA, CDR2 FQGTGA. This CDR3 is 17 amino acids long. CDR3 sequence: CASSPTLRASGANVLTF. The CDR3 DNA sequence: TGTGCCAGCAGCCCAACCCTCCGGGCCTCTGGGGCCAACGTCCTGACTTTC.

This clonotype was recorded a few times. CDR3 amino acids: CASSLSSAYTDTQYF. In DNA form, the CDR3 reads TGTGCCAGCAGCTTATCCAGCGCATACACAGATACGCAGTATTTT. The gene calls are TRBV7-3 and TRBJ2-3; D call uncertain. Between the trimmed V and J ends, which lost 2 bases and 2 bases, there was a span of 11 bases. CDR1 and CDR2 (germline): SGHTA, FQGTGA. The CDR3 consists of 15 residues.

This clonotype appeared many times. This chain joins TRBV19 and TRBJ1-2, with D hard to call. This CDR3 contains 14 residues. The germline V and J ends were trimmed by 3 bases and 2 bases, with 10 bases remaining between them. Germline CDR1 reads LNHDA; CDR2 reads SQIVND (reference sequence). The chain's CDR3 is CASSMLRGNYGYTF. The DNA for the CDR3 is TGTGCCAGTAGTATGTTACGGGGAAACTATGGCTACACCTTC.

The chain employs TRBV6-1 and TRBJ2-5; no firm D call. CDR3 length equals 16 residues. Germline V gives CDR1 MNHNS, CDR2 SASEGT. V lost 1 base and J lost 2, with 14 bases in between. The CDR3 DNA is TGTGCCAGCAGTGAAGGGGGTACCCCCCCACAAGAGACCCAGTACTTC. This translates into CASSEGGTPPQETQYF.

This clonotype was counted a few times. CDR3 in DNA: TGTGCCAGCAGCTTAAGGACAGGCCCCAGTTCGAACACCGGGGAGCTGTTTTTT. It codes for CASSLRTGPSSNTGELFF. V gene TRBV7-3 combines with J gene TRBJ2-2; 7 positions match TRBD1. CDR3 length equals 18 residues. CDR1 and CDR2 (germline): SGHTA, FQGTGA. J gave up 0 bases and V 1 base, and 8 bases lay outside the gene matches. The full variable domain, completed using reference TRBV7-3 and TRBJ2-2, is GAGVSQTPSNKVTEKGKYVELRCDPISGHTALYWYRQSLGQGPEFLIYFQGTGAADDSGLPNDRFFAVRPEGSVSTLKIQRTERGDSAVYLCASSLRTGPSSNTGELFFGEGSRLTVL.

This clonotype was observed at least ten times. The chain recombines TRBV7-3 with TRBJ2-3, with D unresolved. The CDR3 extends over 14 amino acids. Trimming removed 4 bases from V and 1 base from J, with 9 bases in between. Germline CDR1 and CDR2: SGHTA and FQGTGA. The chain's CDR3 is CASSSYGRTDTQYF. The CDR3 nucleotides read TGTGCCAGCAGCTCCTACGGCCGCACAGATACGCAGTATTTT.

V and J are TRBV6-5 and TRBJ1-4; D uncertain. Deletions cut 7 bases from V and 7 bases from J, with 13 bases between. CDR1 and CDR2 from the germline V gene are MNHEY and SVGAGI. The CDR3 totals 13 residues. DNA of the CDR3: TGTGCCAGCACCTCCCGGGATGGTGAAAAACTGTTTTTT. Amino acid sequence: CASTSRDGEKLFF.